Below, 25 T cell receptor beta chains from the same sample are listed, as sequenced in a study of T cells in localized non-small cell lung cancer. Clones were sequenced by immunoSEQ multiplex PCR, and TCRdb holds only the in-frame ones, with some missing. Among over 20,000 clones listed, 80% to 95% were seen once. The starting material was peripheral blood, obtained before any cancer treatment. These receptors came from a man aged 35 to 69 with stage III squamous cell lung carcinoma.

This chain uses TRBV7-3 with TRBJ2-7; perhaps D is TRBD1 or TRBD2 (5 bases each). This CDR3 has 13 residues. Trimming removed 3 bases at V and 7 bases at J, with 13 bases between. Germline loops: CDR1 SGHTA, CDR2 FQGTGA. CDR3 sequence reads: CASSLIGTGEQYF. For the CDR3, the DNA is TGTGCCAGCAGCTTGATTGGGACGGGGGAGCAGTACTTC.

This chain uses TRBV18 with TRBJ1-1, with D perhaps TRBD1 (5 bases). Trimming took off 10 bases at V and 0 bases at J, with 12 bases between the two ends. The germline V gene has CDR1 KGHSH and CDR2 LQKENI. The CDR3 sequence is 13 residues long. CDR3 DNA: TGTGCCACCCATATGGGGCTGAACACTGAAGCTTTCTTT. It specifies CATHMGLNTEAFF.

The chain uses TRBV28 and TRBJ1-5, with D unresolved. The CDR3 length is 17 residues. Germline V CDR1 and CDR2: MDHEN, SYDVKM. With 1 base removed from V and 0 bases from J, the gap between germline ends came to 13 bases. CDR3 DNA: TGTGCCAGCAGTTTATCAGTCGAGATTAGTAGCAATCAGCCCCAGCATTTT. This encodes CASSLSVEISSNQPQHF.

CDR3 loop: CASSRSSLGVGAGELFF. For the CDR3, the DNA is TGCGCCAGCAGCCGAAGCTCGCTCGGGGTAGGGGCCGGGGAGCTGTTTTTT. This rearrangement joins TRBV4-3 to TRBJ2-2; D possibly uses TRBD1 or TRBD2 (5 bases each). Trimming removed 4 bases from V and 6 bases from J, with 21 bases in between. CDR1 LGHNA and CDR2 YSLEER come from the germline V gene. The CDR3 is 17 amino acids.

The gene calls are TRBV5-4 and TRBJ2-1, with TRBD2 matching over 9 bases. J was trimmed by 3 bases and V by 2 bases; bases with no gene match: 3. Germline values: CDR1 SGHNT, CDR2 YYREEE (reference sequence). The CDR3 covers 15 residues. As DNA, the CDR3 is TGTGCCAGCAGCTTAAATAGCGGGAGCTACAATGAGCAGTTCTTC. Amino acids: CASSLNSGSYNEQFF.

The CDR3 DNA reads as TGTGCCAGCAGCCAGGGACTAGCAGATGAGCAGTTCTTC. Its translation: CASSQGLADEQFF. The chain combines TRBV4-2 with TRBJ2-1; 9 bases map to TRBD2. Germline loops: CDR1 LGHNA, CDR2 YNFKEQ. Unmatched junction bases numbered 2, after V lost 3 bases and J lost 8 bases. CDR3 length: 13 residues.

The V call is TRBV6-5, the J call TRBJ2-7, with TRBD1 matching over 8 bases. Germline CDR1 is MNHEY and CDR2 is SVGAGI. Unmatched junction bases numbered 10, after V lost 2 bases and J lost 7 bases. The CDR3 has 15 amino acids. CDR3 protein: CASSYTGQATGEQYF. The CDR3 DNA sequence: TGTGCCAGCAGTTACACGGGACAGGCCACGGGGGAGCAGTACTTC.

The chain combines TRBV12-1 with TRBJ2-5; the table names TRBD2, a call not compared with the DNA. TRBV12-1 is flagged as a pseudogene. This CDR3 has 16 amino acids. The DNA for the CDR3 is TGTGCCAGCAGCATGATGGGCGGGCCGACTTATGAGACCCAGTACTTC. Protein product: CASSMMGGPTYETQYF.

Written as DNA, the CDR3 is TGTGCCAGTAGTATCGGTCAGGAGGGATATCAGCCCCAGCATTTT. Its protein is CASSIGQEGYQPQHF. This rearrangement joins TRBV19 to TRBJ1-5; D call uncertain. This CDR3 region has 15 residues. Germline V gene data show CDR1 as LNHDA and CDR2 as SQIVND (reference sequence). Trimming left V 3 bases short and J 5 bases short, with 14 bases between.

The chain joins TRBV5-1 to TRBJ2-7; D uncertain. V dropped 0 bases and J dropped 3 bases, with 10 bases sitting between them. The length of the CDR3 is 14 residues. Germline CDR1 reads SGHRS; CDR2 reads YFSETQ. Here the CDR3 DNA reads TGCGCCAGCAGCTTGGCCGTGGATCTCTACGAGCAGTACTTC. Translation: CASSLAVDLYEQYF.

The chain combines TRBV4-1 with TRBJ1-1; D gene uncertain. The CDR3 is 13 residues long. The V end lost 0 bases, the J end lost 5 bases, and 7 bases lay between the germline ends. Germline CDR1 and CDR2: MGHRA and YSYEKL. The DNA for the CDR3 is TGCGCCAGCAGCCAAGATGTGGGGACTGAAGCTTTCTTT. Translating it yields CASSQDVGTEAFF.

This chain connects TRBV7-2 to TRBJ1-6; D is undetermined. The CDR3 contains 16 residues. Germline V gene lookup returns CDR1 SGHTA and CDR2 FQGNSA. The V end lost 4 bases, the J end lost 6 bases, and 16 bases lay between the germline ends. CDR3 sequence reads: CASSSQSSTGNSPLHF. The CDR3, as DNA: TGTGCCAGCAGCTCGCAATCCTCGACGGGTAATTCACCCCTCCACTTT.

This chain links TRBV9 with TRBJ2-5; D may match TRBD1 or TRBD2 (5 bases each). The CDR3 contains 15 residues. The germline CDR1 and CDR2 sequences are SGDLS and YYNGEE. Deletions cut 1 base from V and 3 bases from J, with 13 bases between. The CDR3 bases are TGTGCCAGCAGCGTAAGGGGAGTCCAGGAAGAGACCCAGTACTTC. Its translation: CASSVRGVQEETQYF.

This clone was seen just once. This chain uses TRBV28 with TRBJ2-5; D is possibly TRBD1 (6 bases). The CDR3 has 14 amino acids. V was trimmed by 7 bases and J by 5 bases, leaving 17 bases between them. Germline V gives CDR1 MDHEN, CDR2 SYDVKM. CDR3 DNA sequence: TGTGCCAGCACCGTAACAGGGTTTAGGGAGACCCAGTACTTC. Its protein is CASTVTGFRETQYF.

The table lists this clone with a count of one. For the CDR3, the DNA is TGTGCCAGCAGCTTGGACAGGGGAGCTAATGAAAAACTGTTTTTT. Encoded protein: CASSLDRGANEKLFF. The V gene is TRBV5-4, the J gene TRBJ1-4; 7 nucleotides line up with TRBD1. Germline CDR1 reads SGHNT; CDR2 reads YYREEE (reference sequence). The CDR3 totals 15 residues. V shed 0 bases and J 3 bases; nucleotides not matched to a gene: 2.

This CDR3 reads CASRGTVTGNTIYF. The CDR3 coding sequence is TGTGCCAGCAGGGGGACAGTTACTGGAAACACCATATATTTT. The chain combines TRBV6-1 with TRBJ1-3; 7 positions agree with TRBD1. The CDR3 is 14 residues long. J lost 2 bases, V lost 6 bases, and 4 bases had no gene match. CDR1 MNHNS and CDR2 SASEGT come from the germline V gene.

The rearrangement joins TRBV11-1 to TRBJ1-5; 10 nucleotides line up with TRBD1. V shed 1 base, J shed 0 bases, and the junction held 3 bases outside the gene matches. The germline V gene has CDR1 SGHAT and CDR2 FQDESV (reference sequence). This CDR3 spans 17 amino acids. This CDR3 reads CASSLGQGALSNQPQHF. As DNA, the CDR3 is TGTGCCAGCAGCTTAGGACAGGGGGCGCTTAGCAATCAGCCCCAGCATTTT.

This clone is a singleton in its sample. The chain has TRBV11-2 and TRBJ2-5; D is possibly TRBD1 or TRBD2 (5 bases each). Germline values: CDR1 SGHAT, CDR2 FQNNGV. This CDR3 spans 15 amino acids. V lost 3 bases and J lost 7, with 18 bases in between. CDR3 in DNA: TGTGCCAGCAGCTTGGACCGGGGCCCCTGGGGGACCCAGTACTTC. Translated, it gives CASSLDRGPWGTQYF. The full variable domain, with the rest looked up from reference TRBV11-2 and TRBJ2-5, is EAGVAQSPRYKIIEKRQSVAFWCNPISGHATLYWYQQILGQGPKLLIQFQNNGVVDDSQLPKDRFSAERLKGVDSTLKIQPAKLEDSAVYLCASSLDRGPWGTQYFGPGTRLLVL.

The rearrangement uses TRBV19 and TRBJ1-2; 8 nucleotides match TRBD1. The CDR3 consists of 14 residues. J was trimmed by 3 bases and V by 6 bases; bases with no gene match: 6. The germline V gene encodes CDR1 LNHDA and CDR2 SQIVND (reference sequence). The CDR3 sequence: CASRMPGGYYGYTF. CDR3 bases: TGTGCCAGTAGGATGCCAGGGGGCTACTATGGCTACACCTTC.

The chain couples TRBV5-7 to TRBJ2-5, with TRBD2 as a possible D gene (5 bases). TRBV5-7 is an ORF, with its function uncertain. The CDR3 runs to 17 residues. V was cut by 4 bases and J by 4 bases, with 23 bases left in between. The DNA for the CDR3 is TGTGCCAGCAGCCGACGGGTGCCAACATCCCGGGGAGAGACCCAGTACTTC. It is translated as CASSRRVPTSRGETQYF.

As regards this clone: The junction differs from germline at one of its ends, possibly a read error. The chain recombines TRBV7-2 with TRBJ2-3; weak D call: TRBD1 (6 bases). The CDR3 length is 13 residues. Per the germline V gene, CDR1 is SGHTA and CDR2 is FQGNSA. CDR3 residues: CASTLQGPSTQYF. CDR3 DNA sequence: TGTGCCAGCACCTTACAGGGTCCGAGTACGCAGTATTTT.

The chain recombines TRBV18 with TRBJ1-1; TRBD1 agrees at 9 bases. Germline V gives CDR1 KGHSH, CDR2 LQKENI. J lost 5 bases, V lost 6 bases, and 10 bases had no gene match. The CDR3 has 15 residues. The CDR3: CASSQTGTGKTEAFF. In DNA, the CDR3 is TGTGCCAGCTCCCAAACCGGGACAGGGAAAACTGAAGCTTTCTTT. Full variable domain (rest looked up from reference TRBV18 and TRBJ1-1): NAGVMQNPRHLVRRRGQEARLRCSPMKGHSHVYWYRQLPEEGLKFMVYLQKENIIDESGMPKERFSAEFPKEGPSILRIQQVVRGDSAAYFCASSQTGTGKTEAFFGQGTRLTVV.

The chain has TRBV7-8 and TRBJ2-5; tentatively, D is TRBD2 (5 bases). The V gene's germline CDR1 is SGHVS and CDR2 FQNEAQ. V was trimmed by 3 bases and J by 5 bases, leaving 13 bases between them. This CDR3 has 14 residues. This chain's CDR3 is CASSFGGVGETQYF. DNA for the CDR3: TGTGCCAGCAGCTTTGGAGGAGTCGGTGAGACCCAGTACTTC.

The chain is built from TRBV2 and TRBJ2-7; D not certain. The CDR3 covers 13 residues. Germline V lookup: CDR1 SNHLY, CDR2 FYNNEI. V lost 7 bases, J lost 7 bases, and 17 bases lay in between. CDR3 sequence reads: CASNMGQPREQYF. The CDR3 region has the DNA TGTGCCAGCAATATGGGCCAGCCACGAGAGCAGTACTTC.

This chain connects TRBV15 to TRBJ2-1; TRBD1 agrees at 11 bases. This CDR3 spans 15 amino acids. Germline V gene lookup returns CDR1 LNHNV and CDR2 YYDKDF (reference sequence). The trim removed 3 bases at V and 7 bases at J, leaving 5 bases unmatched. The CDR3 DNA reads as TGTGCCACCAGCAGGGACAGGGGGCAATGGAATGAGCAGTTCTTC. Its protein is CATSRDRGQWNEQFF.